What follows are 30 T cell receptor beta chains derived from one specimen sequenced in a study of OX40 agonist ivuxolimab in advanced cancers. This table comes from immunoSEQ multiplex PCR, and its TCRdb copy is limited to in-frame clones, with some not included. The sample has roughly 75,000 clones; around 91% are singletons. The sample was CD4+ or CD8+ T cells sorted from blood, taken in a trial of the OX40 agonist ivuxolimab. These TCRs come from an adult with an advanced solid tumor such as melanoma, head and neck, liver or kidney cancer.

The rearrangement links TRBV6-1 to TRBJ2-3; D not certain. This CDR3 spans 16 amino acids. CDR1 MNHNS and CDR2 SASEGT come from the germline V gene. The ends were cut back, 2 bases at V and 0 bases at J, with 12 bases in the middle. This chain's CDR3 is CASSEFIDGSTDTQYF. The CDR3, as DNA: TGTGCCAGCAGTGAATTCATTGACGGAAGCACAGATACGCAGTATTTT.

The J gene is TRBJ1-5, the V gene TRBV27, with TRBD1 matching over 7 bases. V lost 5 bases to trimming and J lost 5 bases; unmatched junction nucleotides: 6. Looked up from germline, CDR1 is MNHEY and CDR2 is SMNVEV (reference sequence). The CDR3 extends over 14 amino acids. The CDR3 spells CASSPPGQDQPQHF. The DNA of the CDR3 is TGTGCCAGCAGTCCTCCAGGACAGGATCAGCCCCAGCATTTT.

V gene TRBV7-2 combines with J gene TRBJ2-2, with D perhaps matching TRBD2 (6 bases). CDR3 size: 15 residues. V lost 1 base to trimming and J lost 5 bases, with 11 bases between them. The germline CDR1 and CDR2 sequences are SGHTA and FQGNSA. As DNA, the CDR3 is TGTGCCAGCAGCTTAGGCGGGGCGTGGACCGGGGAGCTGTTTTTT. Its protein is CASSLGGAWTGELFF.

This sequence joins TRBV2 and TRBJ2-4; D might be TRBD2 (6 bases). The germline V gene encodes CDR1 SNHLY and CDR2 FYNNEI. V lost 3 bases and J lost 8, with 8 bases in between. The CDR3 contains 12 residues. CDR3 in DNA: TGTGCCAGCAGTGACGGAGGGTACATTCAGTACTTC. It encodes CASSDGGYIQYF.

For the CDR3, the DNA is TGCGCCAGCAGCCCGGACGGGAACTACGAGCAGTACTTC. It translates to CASSPDGNYEQYF. The rearrangement links TRBV4-1 to TRBJ2-7; TRBD2 might be the D (5 bases). This CDR3 region has 13 residues. The ends were cut back, 4 bases at V and 3 bases at J, with 10 bases in the middle. CDR1 and CDR2 (germline): MGHRA, YSYEKL.

The CDR3, as DNA: TGTGCCAGCAGTTTTTCACAGACCGGGGAGCTGTTTTTT. Its translation is CASSFSQTGELFF. V is TRBV28 and J is TRBJ2-2; D call uncertain. With 3 bases removed from V and 5 bases from J, the gap between germline ends came to 7 bases. Germline V gene lookup returns CDR1 MDHEN and CDR2 SYDVKM. The CDR3 extends over 13 amino acids.

The chain carries TRBV19 and TRBJ2-4; 8 positions agree with TRBD1. Trimming took 7 bases from V and 8 from J; bases not matched to a gene: 10. The CDR3 spans 14 residues. Germline loops: CDR1 LNHDA, CDR2 SQIVND (reference sequence). CDR3 nucleotide sequence: TGTGCCAGTACCCCCGACAGGGGACTGGACATTCAGTACTTC. This codes for CASTPDRGLDIQYF.

CDR3 protein: CASSWPPGQPMYEQYF. The CDR3 DNA is TGTGCCAGCAGCTGGCCTCCGGGACAGCCCATGTACGAGCAGTACTTC. The J gene is TRBJ2-7, the V gene TRBV28; 7 bases fit TRBD1. The germline gives CDR1 MDHEN, CDR2 SYDVKM. The CDR3 spans 16 residues. V gave up 6 bases and J gave up 4 bases; unmatched junction bases: 15.

The rearrangement links TRBV2 to TRBJ2-5; the D is unclear. The J call may not be correct, given that the DNA end is closer to TRBJ2-7. This CDR3 has 18 residues. Germline loops: CDR1 SNHLY, CDR2 FYNNEI. The CDR3 loop is CASSEARQVPPSLYEQYF. CDR3 DNA: TGTGCCAGCAGTGAAGCTAGGCAGGTCCCCCCTTCTTTGTACGAGCAGTACTTC.

The V gene is TRBV15, the J gene TRBJ1-2; the D gene is possibly TRBD1 (5 bases). Trimming stripped 8 bases from V and 1 base from J, with 11 bases between. The length of the CDR3 is 13 residues. The V gene's germline CDR1 is LNHNV and CDR2 YYDKDF (reference sequence). CDR3 DNA sequence: TGTGCCACCGGGGGAGAGTATAACTATGGCTACACCTTC. This encodes CATGGEYNYGYTF. The full variable domain, in which reference TRBV15 and TRBJ1-2 provide the parts outside the CDR3, is DAMVIQNPRYQVTQFGKPVTLSCSQTLNHNVMYWYQQKSSQAPKLLFHYYDKDFNNEADTPDNFQSRRPNTSFCFLDIRSPGLGDTAMYLCATGGEYNYGYTFGSGTRLTVV.

This rearrangement joins TRBV7-9 to TRBJ1-2; D is unclear. V lost 4 bases and J lost 2, with 14 bases in between. Germline CDR1 is SEHNR and CDR2 is FQNEAQ (reference sequence). The CDR3 consists of 15 residues. The DNA for the CDR3 is TGTGCCAGCAGCTCTTCCATAGGAGTCAACTATGGCTACACCTTC. Protein product: CASSSSIGVNYGYTF.

The chain uses TRBV4-1 and TRBJ2-3; perhaps TRBD2 as D (5 bases). V lost 1 base to trimming and J lost 4 bases, with 21 bases between them. The CDR3 runs to 18 residues. From germline, CDR1 is MGHRA and CDR2 YSYEKL. CDR3 protein: CASSQVRADFPNADTQYF. DNA for the CDR3: TGCGCCAGCAGCCAAGTACGGGCGGACTTTCCCAACGCAGATACGCAGTATTTT.

This clone is a singleton in its sample. The chain combines TRBV19 with TRBJ2-2; D ambiguous. The CDR3 loop spans 12 amino acids. The V gene lost 7 bases and the J gene lost 7 bases, with 10 bases spanning the gap. From germline, CDR1 is LNHDA and CDR2 SQIVND (reference sequence). CDR3 amino acids: CASTAFVGELFF. CDR3 coding DNA: TGTGCCAGTACCGCCTTCGTCGGGGAGCTGTTTTTT.

CDR3 residues: CASRGYEQYF. The CDR3 coding sequence is TGTGCCAGCAGGGGGTACGAGCAGTACTTC. V is TRBV25-1 and J is TRBJ2-7; D unresolved. The germline gives CDR1 MGHDK, CDR2 SYGVNS. V lost 6 bases, J lost 4 bases, and 4 bases lay in between. CDR3 length: 10 residues.

The genes are TRBV14 and TRBJ2-7; D not certain. The CDR3 consists of 13 residues. Germline V gives CDR1 SGHDN, CDR2 FVKESK. Deletions cut 4 bases from V and 6 bases from J, with 13 bases between. The DNA of the CDR3 is TGTGCCAGCAGCCTACTTCAAGCGCCCGAGCAGTACTTC. Its translation: CASSLLQAPEQYF. The variable domain in full, completed from reference TRBV14 and TRBJ2-7, reads EAGVTQFPSHSVIEKGQTVTLRCDPISGHDNLYWYRRVMGKEIKFLLHFVKESKQDESGMPNNRFLAERTGGTYSTLKVQPAELEDSGVYFCASSLLQAPEQYFGPGTRLTVT.

The chain links TRBV27 to TRBJ2-2; 10 nucleotides agree with TRBD2. The germline V gene encodes CDR1 MNHEY and CDR2 SMNVEV (reference sequence). The CDR3 runs 16 residues. V lost 1 base and J lost 1; bases outside the gene matches: 0. CDR3 in amino acids: CASSLWTSGNTGELFF. The CDR3 DNA reads as TGTGCCAGCAGTTTATGGACTAGCGGGAACACCGGGGAGCTGTTTTTT.

A single count supports this clone. This chain joins TRBV7-9 and TRBJ2-4; D is possibly TRBD1 or TRBD2 (6 bases each). This CDR3 is 15 amino acids long. The germline V gene encodes CDR1 SEHNR and CDR2 FQNEAQ (reference sequence). With 5 bases removed from V and 13 bases from J, the gap between germline ends came to 24 bases. Here the CDR3 DNA reads TGTGCCAGCAGCCCTAGGGGGGAGTGGAACCCCGTGCAGTACTTC. Its protein product is CASSPRGEWNPVQYF. The full variable domain, in which reference TRBV7-9 and TRBJ2-4 provide the parts outside the CDR3, is DTGVSQNPRHKITKRGQNVTFRCDPISEHNRLYWYRQTLGQGPEFLTYFQNEAQLEKSRLLSDRFSAERPKGSFSTLEIQRTEQGDSAMYLCASSPRGEWNPVQYFGAGTRLSVL.

This clone came up once. V usage is TRBV11-2 and J usage is TRBJ2-1; D uncertain. CDR3 length: 12 residues. Trimming took off 1 base at V and 7 bases at J, with 5 bases between the two ends. Per germline, CDR1 SGHAT and CDR2 FQNNGV. CDR3 sequence reads: CASSLVVNEQFF. CDR3 nucleotide sequence: TGTGCCAGCAGCTTAGTTGTTAATGAGCAGTTCTTC.

This chain uses TRBV21-1 with TRBJ2-6; the table names TRBD1, a call not compared with the DNA. TRBV21-1 represents a pseudogene. CDR3 length equals 15 residues. The CDR3 loop reads CASSTRGSGANVLTF. In DNA, the CDR3 is TGTGCCAGCAGTACGAGGGGGTCAGGGGCCAACGTCCTGACTTTC.

This chain connects TRBV19 to TRBJ2-1, with 11 bases matching TRBD2. CDR1 and CDR2 (germline): LNHDA, SQIVND (reference sequence). J was trimmed by 5 bases and V by 6 bases; bases with no gene match: 3. CDR3 length: 14 residues. CDR3 in amino acids: CASSLAGGHNEQFF. CDR3 bases: TGTGCCAGTAGCCTAGCGGGAGGCCACAATGAGCAGTTCTTC. Complete variable domain (other parts from reference TRBV19 and TRBJ2-1): DGGITQSPKYLFRKEGQNVTLSCEQNLNHDAMYWYRQDPGQGLRLIYYSQIVNDFQKGDIAEGYSVSREKKESFPLTVTSAQKNPTAFYLCASSLAGGHNEQFFGPGTRLTVL.

The CDR3: CASSPVAGGSFEQYF. The CDR3 DNA follows: TGTGCCAGCAGTCCGGTAGCGGGTGGGTCCTTTGAGCAGTACTTC. The J gene is TRBJ2-7, the V gene TRBV27, with 7 bases aligning to TRBD2. With 5 bases clipped from V and 7 bases from J, the junction kept 14 bases outside the gene matches. This CDR3 comprises 15 residues. Germline assignment: CDR1 MNHEY and CDR2 SMNVEV (reference sequence).

The CDR3: CASIFYGNTEAFF. DNA for the CDR3: TGTGCCAGCATCTTCTACGGGAACACTGAAGCTTTCTTT. The V and J genes are TRBV2 and TRBJ1-1; D remains ambiguous. CDR1 is SNHLY, CDR2 FYNNEI, per germline. V was pared by 7 bases and J by 1 base, with 10 bases between. The CDR3 totals 13 residues.

Comments on this clone: One end of the junction does not line up with germline, which may come from a read error. V usage is TRBV7-9 and J usage is TRBJ2-1; a weak D match, TRBD2 (5 bases). The CDR3 contains 16 residues. Looked up from germline, CDR1 is SEHNR and CDR2 is FQNEAQ (reference sequence). The CDR3 is CASSLARGNVYNEQFF. For the CDR3, the DNA is TGTGCCAGCAGCCTAGCCCGAGGGAACGTCTACAATGAGCAGTTCTTC.

J is TRBJ1-1 and V is TRBV10-1; D is ambiguous. The germline CDR1 and CDR2 sequences are WNHNN and SYGVQD (reference sequence). Trimming removed 4 bases from V and 9 bases from J, with 12 bases in between. CDR3 length: 12 amino acids. Here the CDR3 DNA reads TGCGCCAGCAGTGCTTGTGGGAGAAAAGCTTTCTTT. Its translation: CASSACGRKAFF.

The V call is TRBV15, the J call TRBJ2-7, with D possibly TRBD2 on 6 matching bases. CDR1 and CDR2 (germline): LNHNV, YYDKDF (reference sequence). This CDR3 spans 16 amino acids. The ends were cut back, 0 bases at V and 2 bases at J, with 14 bases in the middle. Here the CDR3 reads CATSRDIGWTTYEQYF. The CDR3 region has the DNA TGTGCCACCAGCAGAGATATTGGCTGGACTACCTACGAGCAGTACTTC.

The chain employs TRBV2 and TRBJ2-5, with 9 bases aligning to TRBD2. The CDR3 extends over 15 amino acids. V trimming: 3 bases; J trimming: 8 bases; junction bases outside the gene matches: 10. Germline assignment: CDR1 SNHLY and CDR2 FYNNEI. For the CDR3, the DNA is TGTGCCAGCAGTGACGTCGCGGGGGGGCCTATTACCCAGTACTTC. Amino acids: CASSDVAGGPITQYF.

The chain combines TRBV7-9 with TRBJ1-5; D remains unclear. This CDR3 has 15 amino acids. The germline gives CDR1 SEHNR, CDR2 FQNEAQ (reference sequence). V lost 3 bases and J lost 1, with 10 bases in between. The CDR3 here is CASSLGLGSNQPQHF. DNA for the CDR3: TGTGCCAGCAGCTTGGGGTTAGGGAGCAATCAGCCCCAGCATTTT.

The chain joins TRBV28 to TRBJ2-3; no clear D gene. The CDR3 loop spans 11 amino acids. Trimming removed 7 bases from V and 11 bases from J, with 13 bases in between. Germline assignment: CDR1 MDHEN and CDR2 SYDVKM. DNA for the CDR3: TGTGCCAGCAATGAAGTCGGTGGGCAGTATTTT. Protein sequence: CASNEVGGQYF.

The gene calls are TRBV27 and TRBJ2-6, with D hard to call. The germline V gene encodes CDR1 MNHEY and CDR2 SMNVEV (reference sequence). Trimming shortened V by 7 bases and J by 2 bases, and 12 bases separated the two germline ends. There are 15 residues in the CDR3. The CDR3 here is CASKVTTTGANVLTF. The CDR3 DNA reads as TGTGCCAGCAAAGTCACTACAACTGGGGCCAACGTCCTGACTTTC.

The CDR3 region has the DNA TGTGCCAGCAGCGGACAGTACCAAGAGACCCAGTACTTC. Encoded protein: CASSGQYQETQYF. J is TRBJ2-5 and V is TRBV7-9, with D perhaps matching TRBD1 (6 bases). Trimming shortened V by 5 bases and J by 0 bases, and 7 bases separated the two germline ends. Germline V gene lookup returns CDR1 SEHNR and CDR2 FQNEAQ (reference sequence). The CDR3 runs 13 residues.